The T cell receptor (beta chain) under discussion was sequenced for a study of siplizumab effects on memory and regulatory T cells. Study-wide results and caveats: Mappable alloreactive CD4+ clones averaged 68.8% Treg-derived with siplizumab versus under 30% in controls. Assignment to unstimulated subsets succeeded for only a minor fraction of the alloreactive clones. Naive or memory phenotype assignment was not possible for roughly 75-95% of proliferating CD4+ or CD8+ clones.

This clone was seen more than once but under ten times. What it recognizes is unknown. Clones were sequenced by immunoSEQ multiplex PCR, and TCRdb holds only the in-frame ones, with some missing. This table holds over 100,000 clones, more than 85% found once. The receptor was isolated from a human donor in good health. Sequences were obtained from CD4+ T cells sorted from blood.

CDR3 DNA sequence: TGTGCCAGCTCACGACTCCCGGGAACTAATGAAAAACTGTTTTTT. Amino acid sequence: CASSRLPGTNEKLFF. The chain couples TRBV18 to TRBJ1-4; D ambiguous. CDR3 length: 15 amino acids. The V end lost 4 bases, the J end lost 1 base, and 10 bases lay between the germline ends. The germline CDR1 and CDR2 sequences are KGHSH and LQKENI.